The 4 T cell receptor beta chains below were found in one sample sequenced in a study of blood T cell repertoires in COVID-19. Repertoires were generated with immunoSEQ multiplex PCR, while TCRdb's copy carries only in-frame clones and drops some. The sample lists about 360,000 clones; about 87% were seen once. The specimen sequenced was peripheral blood. The receptor source for this set is a human donor in a cohort sampled during active COVID-19.

The CDR3 sequence: CSVEWQVREETQYF. The CDR3 coding sequence is TGCAGCGTTGAATGGCAGGTCAGGGAAGAGACCCAGTACTTC. V is TRBV29-1 and J is TRBJ2-5; D possibly corresponds to TRBD1 (5 bases). CDR3 length: 14 amino acids. Trimming removed 2 bases at V and 3 bases at J, with 13 bases between. Germline V gene data show CDR1 as SQVTM and CDR2 as ANQGSEA. Filled out from reference TRBV29-1 and TRBJ2-5, the complete variable domain reads SAVISQKPSRDICQRGTSLTIQCQVDSQVTMMFWYRQQPGQSLTLIATANQGSEATYESGFVIDKFPISRPNLTFSTLTVSNMSPEDSSIYLCSVEWQVREETQYFGPGTRLLVL.

This clone was detected a few times. The rearrangement joins TRBV7-6 to TRBJ2-5; D gene uncertain. The CDR3 totals 14 residues. V shed 3 bases and J shed 5 bases, with 13 bases lying between them. Germline loops: CDR1 SGHVS, CDR2 FNYEAQ. CDR3 in DNA: TGTGCCAGCAGCTTGAGCTCGCCCCACGAGACCCAGTACTTC. This sequence encodes CASSLSSPHETQYF.

This clone appeared a single time. V gene TRBV9 combines with J gene TRBJ2-1; 9 nucleotides align to TRBD1. This CDR3 comprises 17 residues. Germline V gene data show CDR1 as SGDLS and CDR2 as YYNGEE. With V trimmed by 0 bases and J by 2 bases, 6 bases remained unmatched. CDR3 nucleotide sequence: TGTGCCAGCAGCGTAGGGCACGGGACAGGGACCTACAATGAGCAGTTCTTC. Translated, it gives CASSVGHGTGTYNEQFF.

This sequence joins TRBV4-2 and TRBJ2-7; D not resolved. The CDR3 length is 13 residues. The germline V gene has CDR1 LGHNA and CDR2 YNFKEQ. Between the trimmed V and J ends, which lost 4 bases and 4 bases, there was a span of 11 bases. The CDR3 reads CASSPWAGYEQYF. DNA of the CDR3: TGTGCCAGCAGCCCGTGGGCTGGGTACGAGCAGTACTTC.